This T cell receptor (beta chain) was retrieved from a study of blood T cells in healthy people across ages. Sample-barcoded 5' priming and a J-beta primer mix drove a second PCR of roughly 6 to 12 cycles. A single record per CDR3 protein comes from TCRdb applying MiXCR to the 5' RACE reads. The sample consists of fewer than 700,000 distinct CDR3 sequences, less than 60% of them appearing once. Study-wide results and limits: A roughly linear age-dependent decrease characterized TCR beta diversity per million T cells. Changes seen in expanded clonotypes were possibly confounded by donor CMV status left unknown. It was found that TCR beta diversity correlated strongly with the percentage of naive T cells. Among long-lived donors, naive CD4+ cells were more numerous and diversity higher than in aged donors.

In its sample, this clonotype was seen many times. The antigen is not known. CDR1 is SGDLS and CDR2 is YYNGEE in the germline V gene. The V end lost 4 bases, the J end lost 7 bases, and 12 bases lay between the germline ends. This CDR3 spans 12 amino acids. Sequenced: blood. The chain recombines TRBV9 with TRBJ2-7, with unresolved D. The TCR sequence derives from a man older than 75 in good health. The CDR3 region is CASSPRLGEQYF. CDR3 DNA: TGTGCCAGCAGCCCTCGATTGGGTGAGCAGTACTTC. Variable domain in full (rest from reference TRBV9 and TRBJ2-7): DSGVTQTPKHLITATGQRVTLRCSPRSGDLSVYWYQQSLDQGLQFLIQYYNGEERAKGNILERFSAQQFPDLHSELNLSSLELGDSALYFCASSPRLGEQYFGPGTRLTVT.